These 32 T cell receptor beta chains share one sample of origin, sequenced in a study of T cell responses to AZD1222 COVID-19 vaccine. Here immunoSEQ multiplex PCR was the method, and the copy in TCRdb shows in-frame clones only, minus some. The data hold some 200,000 clones, with around 94% observed a single time. Sequencing used peripheral blood, obtained 28 days after the second dose of the MenACWY control vaccine. These receptors all come from an adult who received the MenACWY meningococcal vaccine as a control.

V is TRBV19 and J is TRBJ2-7; D not certain. V was shortened by 3 bases and J by 2 bases, with 14 bases between the two germline ends. The CDR3 runs to 15 residues. Germline assignment: CDR1 LNHDA and CDR2 SQIVND (reference sequence). CDR3 protein: CASSMSLGKTYEQYF. CDR3 nucleotides: TGTGCCAGTAGTATGTCCTTGGGCAAGACCTACGAGCAGTACTTC.

In this sample, this clone turned up once. The chain links TRBV30 to TRBJ2-2; D may be TRBD1 (5 bases). Between the trimmed V and J ends, which lost 6 bases and 14 bases, there was a span of 13 bases. From germline, CDR1 is GTSNPN and CDR2 SVGIG (reference sequence). There are 10 residues in the CDR3. CDR3 nucleotides: TGTGCCTGCCTAGGGGTGGGACTGTTTTTT. This gives the protein CACLGVGLFF.

The CDR3 sequence: CAISEGSAGELFF. The CDR3 coding sequence is TGTGCCATCAGTGAGGGGTCGGCCGGGGAGCTGTTTTTT. The chain is built from TRBV10-3 and TRBJ2-2; no firm D call. Germline assignment: CDR1 ENHRY and CDR2 SYGVKD. V gave up 2 bases and J gave up 6 bases, with 7 bases separating them. CDR3 size: 13 residues.

The chain has TRBV19 and TRBJ1-1, with no clear D. The CDR3 has 12 residues. V gave up 7 bases and J gave up 2 bases, with 8 bases separating them. From germline, CDR1 is LNHDA and CDR2 SQIVND (reference sequence). This CDR3 reads CASNSRNTEAFF. The DNA of the CDR3 is TGTGCCAGTAACTCTAGAAACACTGAAGCTTTCTTT.

The genes are TRBV4-2 and TRBJ2-7, with TRBD2 identical over 10 bases. Germline values: CDR1 LGHNA, CDR2 YNFKEQ. This CDR3 has 16 amino acids. V shed 1 base and J 2 bases; nucleotides not matched to a gene: 5. CDR3 sequence: CASSQVPSGGTYEQYF. DNA of the CDR3: TGTGCCAGCAGCCAAGTTCCTAGCGGGGGAACCTACGAGCAGTACTTC.

V is TRBV13 and J is TRBJ1-4, with D possibly TRBD1 on 6 matching bases. This CDR3 spans 17 amino acids. Per the germline V gene, CDR1 is PRHDT and CDR2 is FYEKMQ (reference sequence). V was cut by 3 bases and J by 5 bases, with 19 bases left in between. The CDR3 DNA is TGTGCCAGCAGCTTTTCTTCCGGGACAAGGCAAAATGAAAAACTGTTTTTT. It translates to CASSFSSGTRQNEKLFF.

Details on this clone: Other DNA sequences in the same sample also yield this CDR3. The chain couples TRBV6-5 to TRBJ1-1, with D possibly matching TRBD1 (5 bases). This CDR3 spans 15 amino acids. Germline CDR1 is MNHEY and CDR2 is SVGAGI. Trimming shortened V by 0 bases and J by 0 bases, and 8 bases separated the two germline ends. CDR3 in DNA: TGTGCCAGCAGTTACTCGGGGCAGATGAACACTGAAGCTTTCTTT. As protein: CASSYSGQMNTEAFF.

This chain joins TRBV11-2 and TRBJ2-6, with D unresolved. CDR3 size: 13 residues. The V gene lost 7 bases and the J gene lost 2 bases, with 6 bases spanning the gap. Germline V gene data show CDR1 as SGHAT and CDR2 as FQNNGV. DNA of the CDR3: TGTGCCAGCAAAGAAGCTGGGGCCAACGTCCTGACTTTC. Its translation: CASKEAGANVLTF.

This clone was seen only once. V usage is TRBV3-1 (or the pseudogene TRBV3-2) and J usage is TRBJ2-7, with 8 bases aligning to TRBD1. After removal of 8 bases from V and 5 bases from J, the junction contained 5 bases not matched to a gene. From germline, CDR1 is LGHDT and CDR2 YNNKEL (reference sequence). The CDR3 length is 12 residues. CDR3 sequence reads: CASGRQGNEQYF. The CDR3 bases are TGTGCCAGCGGACGACAGGGGAACGAGCAGTACTTC.

The chain carries TRBV4-2 and TRBJ1-1; D might be TRBD1 (5 bases). Per the germline V gene, CDR1 is LGHNA and CDR2 is YNFKEQ. CDR3 size: 13 residues. V was trimmed by 4 bases and J by 6 bases, leaving 12 bases between them. The CDR3 loop is CASSRRRGAEAFF. CDR3 in DNA: TGTGCCAGCAGCCGTAGGAGGGGCGCTGAAGCTTTCTTT.

The chain has TRBV28 and TRBJ1-4; D not resolved. This CDR3 has 16 amino acids. The germline V gene has CDR1 MDHEN and CDR2 SYDVKM. V lost 8 bases to trimming and J lost 0 bases, with 16 bases between them. The CDR3 protein is CASRRPDRTTNEKLFF. The CDR3 coding sequence is TGTGCCAGCCGCCGTCCCGACCGGACAACTAATGAAAAACTGTTTTTT.

V gene TRBV6-6 combines with J gene TRBJ2-7; D gene ambiguous. In germline, CDR1 is MNHNY, CDR2 SVGAGI (reference sequence). Trimming stripped 8 bases from V and 3 bases from J, with 8 bases between. The CDR3 runs to 11 residues. The CDR3: CASSHIYEQYF. The CDR3 DNA reads as TGTGCCAGCTCTCATATCTACGAGCAGTACTTC.

This clone was detected once. Other DNA sequences in this specimen translate into the identical CDR3. This chain connects TRBV6-5 to TRBJ1-4; 7 nucleotides align to TRBD1. CDR3 size: 14 residues. The germline V gene has CDR1 MNHEY and CDR2 SVGAGI. V trimming: 4 bases; J trimming: 2 bases; junction bases outside the gene matches: 1. CDR3 protein: CASSSGQTNEKLFF. DNA of the CDR3: TGTGCCAGCAGTTCGGGACAGACTAATGAAAAACTGTTTTTT.

J is TRBJ1-3 and V is TRBV3-1 (or the pseudogene TRBV3-2); D is possibly TRBD1 (6 bases). The CDR3 sequence is 14 residues long. Germline V gene sequence: CDR1 LGHDT, CDR2 YNNKEL (reference sequence). V was shortened by 3 bases and J by 1 base, with 7 bases between the two germline ends. The DNA of the CDR3 is TGTGCCAGCAGCCATGGGACATCTGGAAACACCATATATTTT. Protein: CASSHGTSGNTIYF.

The V gene is TRBV5-5, the J gene TRBJ2-7; tentatively, D is TRBD2 (5 bases). CDR1 SGHKS and CDR2 YYEKEE come from the germline V gene (reference sequence). CDR3 length: 16 residues. V was clipped by 1 base and J by 5 bases, with 19 bases between them. The CDR3 reads CASSLFTRTGWDEQYF. The CDR3, as DNA: TGTGCCAGCAGCTTGTTTACAAGGACTGGATGGGACGAGCAGTACTTC.

The CDR3 protein is CSASLWGAGQGEKLFF. For the CDR3, the DNA is TGCAGTGCTAGTTTATGGGGCGCGGGCCAGGGTGAAAAACTGTTTTTT. This chain links TRBV20-1 with TRBJ1-4, with a tentative D call TRBD1 (5 bases). Germline CDR1 and CDR2: DFQATT and SNEGSKA (reference sequence). The CDR3 spans 16 residues. V lost 3 bases, J lost 7 bases, and 21 bases lay in between.

This clone came up once. In DNA form, the CDR3 reads TGTGCCAGCTCACATCTGGACAGGGGGCAAGGCACAGATACGCAGTATTTT. Translating gives CASSHLDRGQGTDTQYF. The gene calls are TRBV18 and TRBJ2-3, with 11 bases identical to TRBD1. Germline V lookup: CDR1 KGHSH, CDR2 LQKENI. The CDR3 is 17 residues long. After removal of 4 bases from V and 1 base from J, the junction contained 7 bases not matched to a gene.

The chain links TRBV29-1 to TRBJ1-2, with 8 bases matching TRBD1. This CDR3 has 13 residues. Germline trimming cut 8 bases from V and 2 bases from J; bases unmatched to any gene: 7. Germline values: CDR1 SQVTM, CDR2 ANQGSEA. CDR3 DNA sequence: TGCAGCACGAGGGCAGGGGGCAACTATGGCTACACCTTC. This encodes CSTRAGGNYGYTF.

This chain links TRBV7-2 with TRBJ2-1; D remains ambiguous. The V gene lost 0 bases and the J gene lost 7 bases, with 13 bases spanning the gap. Germline V gene sequence: CDR1 SGHTA, CDR2 FQGNSA. The CDR3 runs to 15 residues. The CDR3 coding sequence is TGTGCCAGCAGCTTAGCCGGCCCATTATTAAATGAGCAGTTCTTC. Amino acid sequence: CASSLAGPLLNEQFF. The whole variable domain, remainder taken from reference TRBV7-2 and TRBJ2-1, is GAGVSQSPSNKVTEKGKDVELRCDPISGHTALYWYRQSLGQGLEFLIYFQGNSAPDKSGLPSDRFSAERTGGSVSTLTIQRTQQEDSAVYLCASSLAGPLLNEQFFGPGTRLTVL.

The chain joins TRBV23-1 to TRBJ2-7; D call uncertain. TRBV23-1 is filed as an ORF, its function uncertain. The CDR3 contains 16 residues. V gave up 0 bases and J gave up 7 bases, with 19 bases separating them. In DNA, the CDR3 is TGCGCCAGCAGTCAATCCCGAAACACCGAGCCTAGTGAGCAGTACTTC. Encoded protein: CASSQSRNTEPSEQYF.

This chain joins TRBV7-2 and TRBJ2-2; D remains ambiguous. Deletions cut 2 bases from V and 6 bases from J, with 7 bases between. In germline, CDR1 is SGHTA, CDR2 FQGNSA. The CDR3 length is 13 residues. In DNA, the CDR3 is TGTGCCAGCAGCTTAAAACGGTCCGGGGAGCTGTTTTTT. This translates into CASSLKRSGELFF. Full variable domain (missing parts from reference TRBV7-2 and TRBJ2-2): GAGVSQSPSNKVTEKGKDVELRCDPISGHTALYWYRQSLGQGLEFLIYFQGNSAPDKSGLPSDRFSAERTGGSVSTLTIQRTQQEDSAVYLCASSLKRSGELFFGEGSRLTVL.

This clone was recorded once. This sequence joins TRBV6-5 and TRBJ1-2, with a tentative D call TRBD1 (6 bases). CDR1 and CDR2 from the germline V gene are MNHEY and SVGAGI. V was cut by 6 bases and J by 8 bases, with 16 bases left in between. There are 13 residues in the CDR3. CDR3 nucleotides: TGTGCCAGCAGAGCACAGGGATTGAGAGGCTACACCTTC. This sequence encodes CASRAQGLRGYTF.

The V gene is TRBV6-4, the J gene TRBJ2-2; D is unclear. Trimming removed 4 bases from V and 7 bases from J, with 4 bases in between. The CDR3 length is 11 residues. CDR1 MRHNA and CDR2 SNTAGT come from the germline V gene. In DNA form, the CDR3 reads TGTGCCAGCAGTGGAGGCGGGGAGCTGTTTTTT. Translated, it gives CASSGGGELFF.

The chain recombines TRBV23-1 with TRBJ1-1; unclear D gene. TRBV23-1 qualifies as an ORF whose function is uncertain. Trimming removed 8 bases at V and 2 bases at J, with 18 bases between. This CDR3 contains 15 residues. The CDR3 DNA sequence: TGCGCCAGCGACCGGATTCGCGCAGACAACACTGAAGCTTTCTTT. Amino acids: CASDRIRADNTEAFF.

The chain combines TRBV18 with TRBJ2-3; 10 bases line up with TRBD2. CDR1 KGHSH and CDR2 LQKENI come from the germline V gene. V shed 4 bases and J 1 base; nucleotides not matched to a gene: 8. CDR3 length: 17 residues. As DNA, the CDR3 is TGTGCCAGCTCACGCGAAGTCGGGACTAGCGGCACAGATACGCAGTATTTT. Its translation: CASSREVGTSGTDTQYF. Looking up the rest from reference TRBV18 and TRBJ2-3 gives the full variable domain: NAGVMQNPRHLVRRRGQEARLRCSPMKGHSHVYWYRQLPEEGLKFMVYLQKENIIDESGMPKERFSAEFPKEGPSILRIQQVVRGDSAAYFCASSREVGTSGTDTQYFGPGTRLTVL.

J is TRBJ1-6 and V is TRBV7-8; the D is unclear. V was clipped by 5 bases and J by 7 bases, with 15 bases between them. The germline gives CDR1 SGHVS, CDR2 FQNEAQ. This CDR3 comprises 15 residues. CDR3 DNA sequence: TGTGCCAGCAGCGATAACGGCGTAAGGAATTCACCCCTCCACTTT. Its protein product is CASSDNGVRNSPLHF. The whole variable domain, remainder taken from reference TRBV7-8 and TRBJ1-6, is GAGVSQSPRYKVAKRGQDVALRCDPISGHVSLFWYQQALGQGPEFLTYFQNEAQLDKSGLPSDRFFAERPEGSVSTLKIQRTQQEDSAVYLCASSDNGVRNSPLHFGNGTRLTVT.

V is TRBV6-5 and J is TRBJ1-1; TRBD1 matches 9 bases. Looked up from germline, CDR1 is MNHEY and CDR2 is SVGAGI. Germline trimming cut 0 bases from V and 7 bases from J; bases unmatched to any gene: 3. The CDR3 has 14 amino acids. The CDR3 region has the DNA TGTGCCAGCAGTTACTCGGGACAGGGCCTTGAAGCTTTCTTT. It codes for CASSYSGQGLEAFF.

The chain couples TRBV25-1 to TRBJ2-6, with D unresolved. V shed 2 bases and J shed 0 bases, with 8 bases lying between them. Germline lookup yields CDR1 MGHDK and CDR2 SYGVNS. This CDR3 is built from 16 residues. CDR3 sequence reads: CASSEATPSGANVLTF. CDR3 coding DNA: TGTGCCAGCAGTGAAGCGACTCCCTCTGGGGCCAACGTCCTGACTTTC.

The gene calls are TRBV7-2 and TRBJ2-5; D might be TRBD1 (5 bases). V was cut by 1 base and J by 2 bases, with 14 bases left in between. Germline CDR1 reads SGHTA; CDR2 reads FQGNSA. The CDR3 covers 16 residues. CDR3 loop: CASSLEGAGWQETQYF. The CDR3 nucleotides read TGTGCCAGCAGCTTAGAAGGGGCAGGGTGGCAAGAGACCCAGTACTTC.

This chain connects TRBV11-2 to TRBJ2-7; 7 bases align to TRBD1. V lost 8 bases and J lost 5; bases outside the gene matches: 6. CDR1 SGHAT and CDR2 FQNNGV come from the germline V gene. The CDR3 contains 12 residues. The CDR3 DNA is TGTGCCAGCGAACAGGGGTTCAACGAGCAGTACTTC. Amino acid sequence: CASEQGFNEQYF.

The rearrangement joins TRBV9 to TRBJ1-6; D might be TRBD1 (6 bases). In germline, CDR1 is SGDLS, CDR2 YYNGEE. The CDR3 covers 15 residues. Trimming pared 4 bases from V and 4 bases from J, leaving 12 bases between. This CDR3 reads CASSKTGFYNSPLHF. CDR3 DNA sequence: TGTGCCAGCAGCAAGACAGGCTTTTATAATTCACCCCTCCACTTT.

The V gene is TRBV28, the J gene TRBJ2-7, with D uncertain. The CDR3 is 14 residues long. Trimming removed 1 base at V and 4 bases at J, with 11 bases between. The V gene's germline CDR1 is MDHEN and CDR2 SYDVKM. CDR3: CASSLSPSRYEQYF. CDR3 sequence (DNA): TGTGCCAGCAGTTTATCACCGAGTAGGTACGAGCAGTACTTC.